Each of the 15 T cell receptor beta chains below was sequenced from the same sample in a study of cytomegalovirus exposure and HLA in healthy donors. In the PCR, 60 Vbeta and 13 Jbeta primers were used. Generated by immunoSEQ multiplex PCR, the TCRdb table keeps only in-frame clones and is missing some. This sample has around 140,000 clones, with around 73% found just once. Sequencing input: PBMCs. Receptors were obtained from a female donor in good health and CMV-seronegative.

The rearrangement joins TRBV27 to TRBJ1-1; TRBD1 matches at 9 bases. This CDR3 region has 16 residues. J was trimmed by 5 bases and V by 3 bases; bases with no gene match: 10. Germline V gene sequence: CDR1 MNHEY, CDR2 SMNVEV (reference sequence). CDR3 in DNA: TGTGCCAGCAGTTTGACGACAGGGGGGGGAACGACTGAAGCTTTCTTT. Translating gives CASSLTTGGGTTEAFF.

This clone was seen only a few times. The chain is built from TRBV5-4 and TRBJ1-1; weak D call: TRBD1 (5 bases). Trimming pared 4 bases from V and 1 base from J, leaving 17 bases between. Germline CDR1 and CDR2: SGHNT and YYREEE (reference sequence). CDR3 length: 16 amino acids. CDR3 in amino acids: CASSLPGRRGNTEAFF. In DNA, the CDR3 is TGTGCCAGCAGCCTCCCGGGAAGGAGGGGGAACACTGAAGCTTTCTTT. The variable domain in full, completed from reference TRBV5-4 and TRBJ1-1, reads ETGVTQSPTHLIKTRGQQVTLRCSSQSGHNTVSWYQQALGQGPQFIFQYYREEENGRGNFPPRFSGLQFPNYSSELNVNALELDDSALYLCASSLPGRRGNTEAFFGQGTRLTVV.

CDR3: CAWSVSGGYTF. CDR3 nucleotides: TGTGCCTGGAGTGTATCCGGTGGCTACACCTTC. This chain links TRBV30 with TRBJ1-2; D is uncertain. The length of the CDR3 is 11 residues. V lost 0 bases, J lost 7 bases, and 6 bases lay in between. Germline assignment: CDR1 GTSNPN and CDR2 SVGIG (reference sequence).

The chain carries TRBV28 and TRBJ1-2, with 7 bases lining up with TRBD1. The CDR3 is made up of 13 amino acids. Germline V CDR1 and CDR2: MDHEN, SYDVKM. Unmatched junction bases numbered 3, after V lost 4 bases and J lost 4 bases. The CDR3 here is CASSSQGVYGYTF. The CDR3 DNA sequence: TGTGCCAGCAGTTCCCAGGGGGTCTATGGCTACACCTTC.

The rearrangement uses TRBV7-6 and TRBJ2-1, with TRBD2 as a possible D gene (6 bases). V was trimmed by 1 base and J by 0 bases, leaving 10 bases between them. CDR3 size: 16 residues. Germline assignment: CDR1 SGHVS and CDR2 FNYEAQ. DNA for the CDR3: TGTGCCAGCAGCTTAGTGCGGGGCAGCTCCTACAATGAGCAGTTCTTC. It translates to CASSLVRGSSYNEQFF. The full variable domain, with the rest looked up from reference TRBV7-6 and TRBJ2-1, is GAGVSQSPRYKVTKRGQDVALRCDPISGHVSLYWYRQALGQGPEFLTYFNYEAQQDKSGLPNDRFSAERPEGSISTLTIQRTEQRDSAMYRCASSLVRGSSYNEQFFGPGTRLTVL.

The rearrangement uses TRBV2 and TRBJ2-2; possibly TRBD2 for D (6 bases). V lost 0 bases, J lost 1 base, and 6 bases lay in between. CDR1 SNHLY and CDR2 FYNNEI come from the germline V gene. The CDR3 covers 15 residues. CDR3 sequence reads: CASSEAGGNTGELFF. The CDR3 DNA follows: TGTGCCAGCAGTGAAGCGGGAGGGAACACCGGGGAGCTGTTTTTT.

DNA of the CDR3: TGTGCCAGCACCTTCGGGACAGGGAAGGGGGAGCAGTACTTC. Amino acids: CASTFGTGKGEQYF. The rearrangement links TRBV6-1 to TRBJ2-7, with 9 bases aligning to TRBD1. V shed 7 bases, J shed 7 bases, and the junction held 11 bases outside the gene matches. This CDR3 has 14 residues. Germline V gene lookup returns CDR1 MNHNS and CDR2 SASEGT.

CDR3 nucleotide sequence: TGCGCCAGCAGCCAAACAGAAATACAGGCAGCTAATGAAAAACTGTTTTTT. Encoded protein: CASSQTEIQAANEKLFF. The V gene is TRBV4-1, the J gene TRBJ1-4, with D possibly TRBD1 on 5 matching bases. V gave up 2 bases and J gave up 3 bases, with 16 bases separating them. In germline, CDR1 is MGHRA, CDR2 YSYEKL. CDR3 length equals 17 residues.

V is TRBV5-5 and J is TRBJ2-7; D uncertain. Germline values: CDR1 SGHKS, CDR2 YYEKEE (reference sequence). The CDR3 runs to 13 residues. The V gene lost 5 bases and the J gene lost 4 bases, with 13 bases spanning the gap. The CDR3 loop is CASSGQSPYEQYF. As DNA, the CDR3 is TGTGCCAGCAGTGGGCAGAGCCCTTACGAGCAGTACTTC. The entire variable domain, with the rest obtained from reference TRBV5-5 and TRBJ2-7, is as follows: DAGVTQSPTHLIKTRGQQVTLRCSPISGHKSVSWYQQVLGQGPQFIFQYYEKEERGRGNFPDRFSARQFPNYSSELNVNALLLGDSALYLCASSGQSPYEQYFGPGTRLTVT.

The chain is built from TRBV7-2 and TRBJ2-2; TRBD1 might be the D (6 bases). Looked up from germline, CDR1 is SGHTA and CDR2 is FQGNSA. The germline V and J ends were trimmed by 3 bases and 0 bases, with 14 bases remaining between them. The CDR3 contains 17 residues. CDR3 sequence: CASSLPGHLSNTGELFF. As DNA, the CDR3 is TGTGCCAGCAGCTTGCCGGGACACCTCTCGAACACCGGGGAGCTGTTTTTT.

The V gene is TRBV19, the J gene TRBJ1-4, with 7 nucleotides matching TRBD1. Germline loops: CDR1 LNHDA, CDR2 SQIVND (reference sequence). J lost 7 bases, V lost 5 bases, and 13 bases had no gene match. The CDR3 runs to 16 residues. The CDR3 region is CASSGGQTSYGEKLFF. The DNA of the CDR3 is TGTGCCAGTAGTGGGGGACAGACAAGTTACGGTGAAAAACTGTTTTTT.

In this sample, this clone turned up once. The chain uses TRBV6-6 and TRBJ1-2; 10 positions agree with TRBD1. CDR1 and CDR2 (germline): MNHNY, SVGAGI (reference sequence). The J segment lost 8 bases and the V segment lost 6 bases, leaving 6 bases of the junction unmatched. The CDR3 contains 13 residues. The DNA of the CDR3 is TGTGCCAGCAGACGAGGGACAGGGGACGGCTACACCTTC. This sequence encodes CASRRGTGDGYTF.

CDR3 region: CASSLRPSLRGSAEAFF. DNA of the CDR3: TGTGCCAGCAGCCTCCGCCCCTCCCTCCGGGGAAGCGCTGAAGCTTTCTTT. J is TRBJ1-1 and V is TRBV13; D ambiguous. The V and J ends lost 5 bases and 6 bases respectively, with 25 bases between them. Germline CDR1 PRHDT, CDR2 FYEKMQ (reference sequence). The CDR3 extends over 17 amino acids.

This clone has a handful of counts. The chain joins TRBV19 to TRBJ2-1, with TRBD2 matching 12 bases. V trimming: 7 bases; J trimming: 1 base; junction bases outside the gene matches: 2. The CDR3 sequence is 15 residues long. The V gene's germline CDR1 is LNHDA and CDR2 SQIVND (reference sequence). In nucleotides, the CDR3 is TGTGCCAGTACGCTAGCGGGAGGGTCCTACAATGAGCAGTTCTTC. Protein: CASTLAGGSYNEQFF.

The chain combines TRBV30 with TRBJ1-1; D is unclear. CDR3 length: 12 amino acids. V gave up 2 bases and J gave up 1 base, with 5 bases separating them. Germline V CDR1 and CDR2: GTSNPN, SVGIG (reference sequence). CDR3 bases: TGTGCCTGGAGTCCGGGGAACACTGAAGCTTTCTTT. Protein product: CAWSPGNTEAFF.